The table lists the clone carrying this T cell receptor (beta chain) with many counts. Its antigen is unidentified. Time point of the sample: newly diagnosed GD, antithyroid drugs for less than 3 months. The TCR library was prepared using RNA isolated from PBMCs. Arm-PCR of CDR3 regions and iRepertoire HTBI primers were the basis on which TCR beta libraries were built. TCRdb re-analysed the multiplex PCR reads in MiXCR, keeping a single row per CDR3 protein. The sample gives about 220,000 distinct CDR3 sequences, 18% of which show up once; roughly 23% is in the top ten. Unmatched junction bases numbered 10, after V lost 0 bases and J lost 8 bases. The CDR3 has 17 amino acids. Germline V gene data show CDR1 as MNHEY and CDR2 as SVGAGI. The sample comes from a study of regulatory T cells in long-lasting Graves disease. Findings and limits, study-wide: Newly diagnosed Graves' patients exceeded persistent ones in TCR diversity.

This chain joins TRBV6-5 and TRBJ1-2, with 12 positions matching TRBD1. The specimen was peripheral blood mononuclear cells (PBMCs), collected at new diagnosis, from a patient treated with antithyroid drugs. The clonotype comes from a female donor with Graves disease. The DNA of the CDR3 is TGTGCCAGCAGTTACTCGATTGGGACAGGGGGCGTCTGGGGCTACACCTTC. It specifies CASSYSIGTGGVWGYTF.